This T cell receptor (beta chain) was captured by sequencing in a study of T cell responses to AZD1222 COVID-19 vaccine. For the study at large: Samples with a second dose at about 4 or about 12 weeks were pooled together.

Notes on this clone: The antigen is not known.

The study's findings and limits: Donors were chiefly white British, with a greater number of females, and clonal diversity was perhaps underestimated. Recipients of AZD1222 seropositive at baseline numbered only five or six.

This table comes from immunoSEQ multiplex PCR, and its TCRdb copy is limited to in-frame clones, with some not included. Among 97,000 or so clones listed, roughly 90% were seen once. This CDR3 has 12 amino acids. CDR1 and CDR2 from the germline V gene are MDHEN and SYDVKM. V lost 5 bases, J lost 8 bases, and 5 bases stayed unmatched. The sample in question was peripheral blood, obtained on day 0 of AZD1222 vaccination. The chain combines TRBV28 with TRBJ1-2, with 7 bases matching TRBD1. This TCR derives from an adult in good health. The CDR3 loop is CASSRQGWGYTF. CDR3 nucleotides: TGTGCCAGCAGTAGACAGGGTTGGGGCTACACCTTC.